This T cell receptor beta chain is from a study of blood T cell repertoires in COVID-19. In the source study's methods: Amplification with reference gene primers provided the estimates of nucleated cell counts. Data came from immunoSEQ multiplex PCR; TCRdb stores just in-frame clones and leaves some out. V, J and clone size derive from that table, while D and trimming were established from the DNA sequence. Of about 370,000 clones in the sample, about 90% were seen once. Seattle-derived patients entered the study during active infection and were followed longitudinally. Germline CDR1 reads MNHEY; CDR2 reads SVGAGI. The CDR3 spans 14 residues. Germline trimming cut 8 bases from V and 2 bases from J; bases unmatched to any gene: 7. This clone was observed a handful of times.

Specimen: peripheral blood. The TCR was taken from a woman aged 25 to 45 with COVID-19, enrolled during active disease. J is TRBJ2-7 and V is TRBV6-5; 9 nucleotides match TRBD2. The CDR3 DNA reads TGTGCCAGCGGAACCGGGACTAGCCCCTACGAGCAGTACTTC. Protein product: CASGTGTSPYEQYF.